Below, one TCR beta chain is given with its context. The data were obtained in a study of sequential checkpoint blockade in melanoma. Study-level background: Patients were randomized 1:1 to nivolumab-then-ipilimumab or ipilimumab-then-nivolumab first-line.

Treatment meaning: randomized to nivolumab then ipilimumab (arm A) or the reverse (arm B). DNA-damaging chemotherapy had not been given to any patient beforehand. PBMC sorting kept live CD3+CD8+ cells without CD19 or CD56. The assay was immunoSEQ multiplex PCR, and TCRdb's table has in-frame clones only and misses some. The sample includes 15,000 to 20,000 clones, roughly 72% of them seen just once. V was cut by 7 bases and J by 7 bases, with 16 bases left in between. This CDR3 is 14 amino acids long. The germline V gene encodes CDR1 SGHNT and CDR2 YENEEA. This TCR came from a human donor with melanoma. Source: CD8+ T cells sorted from blood (inferred from file names), taken from a patient given nivolumab and ipilimumab in sequence. The chain employs TRBV11-3 and TRBJ1-4, with D possibly being TRBD1 (5 bases). The CDR3 bases are TGTGCCAGCACCCCGGGGGGGTGGGGTGAAAAACTGTTTTTT. This encodes CASTPGGWGEKLFF.